These 25 T cell receptor beta chains share one sample of origin, sequenced in a study of cytomegalovirus exposure and HLA in healthy donors. The PCR employed 60 Vbeta primers together with 13 Jbeta primers. Using immunoSEQ multiplex PCR, the repertoire was profiled, and TCRdb retains in-frame clones only, with some absent. The table includes about 150,000 clones, 70% to 90% detected once. The sequenced sample consisted of PBMCs. The source of these receptors is a woman aged 18-35 years in good health and CMV-seronegative.

The J gene is TRBJ1-3, the V gene TRBV5-1; 9 nucleotides agree with TRBD1. J was trimmed by 1 base and V by 0 bases; bases with no gene match: 2. Germline lookup yields CDR1 SGHRS and CDR2 YFSETQ. The CDR3 sequence is 16 residues long. DNA for the CDR3: TGCGCCAGCAGCTTGGACAGGGGGCGTTCTGGAAACACCATATATTTT. Amino acid sequence: CASSLDRGRSGNTIYF.

The chain couples TRBV28 to TRBJ1-4; a weak D match, TRBD1 (5 bases). This CDR3 contains 15 residues. V lost 3 bases, J lost 4 bases, and 12 bases lay in between. The germline V gene encodes CDR1 MDHEN and CDR2 SYDVKM. As DNA, the CDR3 is TGTGCCAGCAGTTTTGGCAGGGCCGGTAATGAAAAACTGTTTTTT. Translation: CASSFGRAGNEKLFF.

The chain combines TRBV7-2 with TRBJ2-5, with 9 positions matching TRBD2. This CDR3 has 16 residues. V dropped 3 bases and J dropped 2; count of bases not matched to a gene: 7. From germline, CDR1 is SGHTA and CDR2 FQGNSA. The CDR3 is CASSFGLAGTQETQYF. CDR3 DNA sequence: TGTGCCAGCAGCTTTGGGCTAGCGGGAACGCAAGAGACCCAGTACTTC.

The CDR3 DNA sequence: TGTGCCAGCAGCTTGAAGGGGACAGGGCATGGCTACACCTTC. Translated: CASSLKGTGHGYTF. The chain is built from TRBV5-4 and TRBJ1-2; 9 bases match TRBD1. J was trimmed by 6 bases and V by 1 base; bases with no gene match: 4. CDR3 size: 14 residues. Germline V gene data show CDR1 as SGHNT and CDR2 as YYREEE (reference sequence).

The chain carries TRBV27 and TRBJ2-4, with a weak D call TRBD1 (6 bases). V dropped 3 bases and J dropped 6 bases, with 9 bases sitting between them. The V gene's germline CDR1 is MNHEY and CDR2 SMNVEV (reference sequence). This CDR3 spans 13 amino acids. CDR3 in amino acids: CASSFSTGNIQYF. The CDR3 bases are TGTGCCAGCAGTTTTTCGACAGGAAACATTCAGTACTTC.

The genes are TRBV6-5 and TRBJ2-2; maybe TRBD2 (5 bases). CDR1 is MNHEY and CDR2 is SVGAGI in the germline V gene. The germline V and J ends were trimmed by 6 bases and 1 base, with 12 bases remaining between them. The CDR3 is 15 amino acids. The CDR3 sequence is CASSSSGMNTGELFF. For the CDR3, the DNA is TGTGCCAGCAGCTCATCCGGGATGAACACCGGGGAGCTGTTTTTT.

The genes are TRBV27 and TRBJ2-7; no firm D call. This CDR3 is built from 13 residues. Germline lookup yields CDR1 MNHEY and CDR2 SMNVEV (reference sequence). The germline V and J ends were trimmed by 2 bases and 5 bases, with 10 bases remaining between them. The CDR3 sequence is CASSLTYSHEQYF. In DNA form, the CDR3 reads TGTGCCAGCAGTTTAACCTATAGCCACGAGCAGTACTTC.

This clone appeared once. The genes are TRBV27 and TRBJ2-1; maybe TRBD2 (7 bases). Germline V lookup: CDR1 MNHEY, CDR2 SMNVEV (reference sequence). The CDR3 consists of 14 residues. Trimming stripped 7 bases from V and 10 bases from J, with 20 bases between. CDR3 region: CASTLGGAGTEQFF. CDR3 nucleotide sequence: TGTGCCAGCACTTTGGGGGGGGCCGGGACAGAGCAGTTCTTC.

This rearrangement joins TRBV5-1 to TRBJ2-3, with D possibly TRBD2 on 5 matching bases. The CDR3 sequence is 15 residues long. From germline, CDR1 is SGHRS and CDR2 YFSETQ. V lost 4 bases, J lost 1 base, and 13 bases lay in between. CDR3 residues: CASSTTTRGTDTQYF. The CDR3 DNA reads as TGCGCCAGCAGCACAACTACTAGGGGCACAGATACGCAGTATTTT.

This chain joins TRBV7-2 and TRBJ2-2; TRBD1 aligns across 9 bases. Germline CDR1 is SGHTA and CDR2 is FQGNSA. Unmatched junction bases numbered 10, after V lost 8 bases and J lost 6 bases. This CDR3 is built from 15 residues. The chain's CDR3 is CASSHGTGYSGELFF. The CDR3 DNA is TGTGCCAGCTCCCACGGGACAGGGTATTCCGGGGAGCTGTTTTTT.

The CDR3 protein is CASSHLGGVYPPTDTQYF. The DNA of the CDR3 is TGTGCCAGCAGCCATTTAGGCGGCGTATACCCTCCGACAGATACGCAGTATTTT. The chain employs TRBV4-2 and TRBJ2-3; no firm D call. V was shortened by 3 bases and J by 3 bases, with 22 bases between the two germline ends. Per the germline V gene, CDR1 is LGHNA and CDR2 is YNFKEQ. CDR3 length: 18 amino acids.

The gene calls are TRBV11-2 and TRBJ2-7, with 7 bases aligning to TRBD1. Germline CDR1 and CDR2: SGHAT and FQNNGV. The CDR3 has 15 amino acids. V lost 4 bases and J lost 10; bases outside the gene matches: 16. CDR3 protein: CASSSRWDSPLGQYF. The CDR3 DNA sequence: TGTGCCAGCAGCTCAAGGTGGGACAGTCCTCTTGGTCAGTACTTC.

The chain couples TRBV7-8 to TRBJ1-1, with no clear D. The V gene lost 5 bases and the J gene lost 9 bases, with 16 bases spanning the gap. Germline assignment: CDR1 SGHVS and CDR2 FQNEAQ. The CDR3 runs to 13 residues. The CDR3: CASSPEAVSKAFF. The DNA of the CDR3 is TGTGCCAGCAGCCCCGAGGCTGTTTCTAAAGCTTTCTTT.

V usage is TRBV20-1 and J usage is TRBJ2-4; TRBD2 might be the D (6 bases). The CDR3 spans 11 residues. Germline V gene sequence: CDR1 DFQATT, CDR2 SNEGSKA (reference sequence). V lost 4 bases to trimming and J lost 11 bases, with 12 bases between them. The CDR3 loop reads CSATGGEVQYF. As DNA, the CDR3 is TGCAGTGCTACCGGCGGGGAGGTTCAGTACTTC.

This chain connects TRBV2 to TRBJ1-2; 10 nucleotides match TRBD1. This CDR3 contains 12 residues. CDR1 is SNHLY and CDR2 is FYNNEI in the germline V gene. The junction had 2 bases not matched to a gene; V was cut back by 8 bases and J by 5 bases. The CDR3 sequence is CASRDRGYGYTF. The CDR3 DNA sequence: TGTGCCAGCCGGGACAGGGGATATGGCTACACCTTC.

This chain connects TRBV7-9 to TRBJ1-2; TRBD1 matches at 7 bases. Germline-derived CDR1 and CDR2 are SEHNR and FQNEAQ (reference sequence). The CDR3 is 12 amino acids. With 7 bases clipped from V and 8 bases from J, the junction kept 7 bases outside the gene matches. Here the CDR3 reads CASTERGGGYTF. CDR3 coding DNA: TGTGCCAGCACCGAAAGAGGGGGCGGCTACACCTTC.

The chain links TRBV9 to TRBJ1-2; the D is unclear. Trimming removed 3 bases from V and 4 bases from J, with 4 bases in between. There are 11 residues in the CDR3. Per the germline V gene, CDR1 is SGDLS and CDR2 is YYNGEE. CDR3 in amino acids: CASSGLYGYTF. The CDR3 nucleotides read TGTGCCAGCAGCGGACTCTATGGCTACACCTTC.

The V gene is TRBV27, the J gene TRBJ2-1; TRBD2 might be the D (5 bases). Germline CDR1 reads MNHEY; CDR2 reads SMNVEV (reference sequence). Trimming shortened V by 7 bases and J by 0 bases, and 10 bases separated the two germline ends. CDR3 length: 14 residues. CDR3 region: CASTDLNSYNEQFF. The CDR3 nucleotides are TGTGCCAGCACGGACTTAAACTCCTACAATGAGCAGTTCTTC.

The V call is TRBV9, the J call TRBJ2-3; D may be TRBD1 (5 bases). The V gene lost 3 bases and the J gene lost 6 bases, with 17 bases spanning the gap. CDR1 SGDLS and CDR2 YYNGEE come from the germline V gene. This CDR3 contains 15 residues. The chain's CDR3 is CASSASLKNRDTQYF. DNA of the CDR3: TGTGCCAGCAGCGCTTCACTTAAAAACAGGGATACGCAGTATTTT.

The chain has TRBV6-1 and TRBJ1-5, with 11 bases fitting TRBD1. The ends lost 5 bases at V and 5 bases at J; junction bases unmatched: 5. The length of the CDR3 is 15 residues. Germline assignment: CDR1 MNHNS and CDR2 SASEGT. As DNA, the CDR3 is TGTGCCAGCAGTCAAAGGACAGGGGGCTATCAGCCCCAGCATTTT. Translated: CASSQRTGGYQPQHF.

This clone was counted only a few times. This chain joins TRBV7-2 and TRBJ1-5; D unclear. Trimming took off 5 bases at V and 4 bases at J, with 9 bases between the two ends. The CDR3 spans 13 residues. Germline CDR1 SGHTA, CDR2 FQGNSA. CDR3: CASSGRGNQPQHF. The CDR3 coding sequence is TGTGCCAGCAGCGGACGGGGAAATCAGCCCCAGCATTTT.

This clone came up a few times. The chain joins TRBV5-1 to TRBJ2-7; D is perhaps TRBD1 (6 bases). The length of the CDR3 is 13 residues. Germline V lookup: CDR1 SGHRS, CDR2 YFSETQ. V shed 2 bases and J shed 2 bases, with 8 bases lying between them. The DNA for the CDR3 is TGCGCCAGCAGCTTTGGGGACACCTACGAGCAGTACTTC. Residues: CASSFGDTYEQYF.

The chain joins TRBV10-1 to TRBJ2-1; 11 bases line up with TRBD2. This CDR3 contains 15 residues. The J segment lost 4 bases and the V segment lost 2 bases, leaving 1 base of the junction unmatched. Germline V gene lookup returns CDR1 WNHNN and CDR2 SYGVQD (reference sequence). DNA of the CDR3: TGCGCCAGCAGTGAGACTAGCGGGGGTTACAATGAGCAGTTCTTC. Protein: CASSETSGGYNEQFF.

The J gene is TRBJ2-3, the V gene TRBV5-1, with D possibly matching TRBD1 (5 bases). The CDR3 loop spans 16 amino acids. CDR1 SGHRS and CDR2 YFSETQ come from the germline V gene. Trimming stripped 2 bases from V and 0 bases from J, with 13 bases between. CDR3 sequence: CASSLRQSPSTDTQYF. In nucleotides, the CDR3 is TGCGCCAGCAGCTTAAGACAGAGCCCTAGCACAGATACGCAGTATTTT.

The genes are TRBV5-5 and TRBJ1-4, with TRBD1 identical over 8 bases. The CDR3 sequence is 15 residues long. The trim removed 1 base at V and 5 bases at J, leaving 4 bases unmatched. Per germline, CDR1 SGHKS and CDR2 YYEKEE (reference sequence). The CDR3: CASSLRQGLNEKLFF. CDR3 nucleotides: TGTGCCAGCAGCTTGAGACAGGGGCTAAATGAAAAACTGTTTTTT.